The 19 T cell receptor beta chains listed next were all sequenced from one sample in a study of T cell responses to AZD1222 COVID-19 vaccine. Method: immunoSEQ multiplex PCR; TCRdb's copy keeps in-frame clones and lacks some. The table has 90,000 to 110,000 clones, 88% seen once. Material: peripheral blood, obtained on day 0 of MenACWY control vaccination. These receptors originate from an adult in good health.

The rearrangement joins TRBV2 to TRBJ1-2; 7 positions agree with TRBD1. This CDR3 contains 17 residues. With 6 bases clipped from V and 3 bases from J, the junction kept 16 bases outside the gene matches. Germline-derived CDR1 and CDR2 are SNHLY and FYNNEI. In DNA form, the CDR3 reads TGTGCCAGCAGATCGGAAAGGGACAGCGCGTATCACTATGGCTACACCTTC. It is translated as CASRSERDSAYHYGYTF.

The V gene is TRBV18, the J gene TRBJ1-4; 7 nucleotides match TRBD1. CDR1 and CDR2 (germline): KGHSH, LQKENI. The trim removed 3 bases at V and 6 bases at J, leaving 4 bases unmatched. This CDR3 comprises 14 residues. The CDR3 DNA reads TGTGCCAGCTCACCCGGACAGGATGATGAAAAACTGTTTTTT. The encoded protein is CASSPGQDDEKLFF.

The chain has TRBV19 and TRBJ1-5, with D possibly being TRBD1 (5 bases). This CDR3 has 15 residues. V lost 6 bases, J lost 6 bases, and 18 bases lay in between. Germline V CDR1 and CDR2: LNHDA, SQIVND (reference sequence). Written as DNA, the CDR3 is TGTGCCAGTAGCCTGAATCTTTTGGGGGGTCAGCCCCAGCATTTT. Translation: CASSLNLLGGQPQHF.

This chain joins TRBV4-1 and TRBJ1-5; D remains unclear. The CDR3 has 18 amino acids. CDR1 is MGHRA and CDR2 is YSYEKL in the germline V gene. V dropped 4 bases and J dropped 2 bases, with 21 bases sitting between them. This chain's CDR3 is CASSPGRARIGRNQPQHF. DNA for the CDR3: TGCGCCAGCAGCCCGGGGAGGGCCCGGATCGGCCGCAATCAGCCCCAGCATTTT.

This chain links TRBV7-9 with TRBJ1-2; D remains unclear. Germline assignment: CDR1 SEHNR and CDR2 FQNEAQ (reference sequence). The CDR3 is 12 residues long. Trimming shortened V by 7 bases and J by 4 bases, and 10 bases separated the two germline ends. The CDR3 loop reads CASTRDPYGYTF. The CDR3, as DNA: TGTGCCAGCACCCGAGACCCCTATGGCTACACCTTC.

The chain carries TRBV6-2 or TRBV6-3 and TRBJ2-7; D is undetermined. This CDR3 region has 13 residues. Germline CDR1 MNHEY, CDR2 SVGEGT. V lost 5 bases to trimming and J lost 6 bases, with 14 bases between them. The CDR3 spells CASSPLRNGEQYF. CDR3 DNA: TGTGCCAGCAGTCCCCTACGGAATGGCGAGCAGTACTTC.

This rearrangement joins TRBV19 to TRBJ2-7; D perhaps matches TRBD1 (5 bases). CDR1 and CDR2 (germline): LNHDA, SQIVND (reference sequence). The CDR3 covers 15 residues. Trimming left V 3 bases short and J 0 bases short, with 12 bases between. CDR3 protein: CASSISQQVSYEQYF. The CDR3, as DNA: TGTGCCAGTAGTATCTCGCAACAGGTCTCCTACGAGCAGTACTTC.

V gene TRBV19 combines with J gene TRBJ2-3; D unclear. The V gene lost 5 bases and the J gene lost 0 bases, with 12 bases spanning the gap. There are 15 residues in the CDR3. Germline V gene data show CDR1 as LNHDA and CDR2 as SQIVND (reference sequence). CDR3 amino acids: CASSETSPSTDTQYF. The CDR3 nucleotides read TGTGCCAGTAGTGAGACAAGCCCTAGCACAGATACGCAGTATTTT.

This clone occurred once. The chain employs TRBV19 and TRBJ1-1; TRBD1 is a possible D gene (5 bases). Between the trimmed V and J ends, which lost 6 bases and 7 bases, there was a span of 15 bases. The CDR3 totals 13 residues. Germline CDR1 is LNHDA and CDR2 is SQIVND (reference sequence). The CDR3 here is CASRGTGFGEAFF. Here the CDR3 DNA reads TGTGCCAGTAGAGGGACGGGCTTTGGTGAAGCTTTCTTT. The full variable domain, rest sourced from reference TRBV19 and TRBJ1-1, is DGGITQSPKYLFRKEGQNVTLSCEQNLNHDAMYWYRQDPGQGLRLIYYSQIVNDFQKGDIAEGYSVSREKKESFPLTVTSAQKNPTAFYLCASRGTGFGEAFFGQGTRLTVV.

The V call is TRBV28, the J call TRBJ2-5; the D call may be TRBD1 or TRBD2 (5 bases each). V shed 4 bases and J shed 1 base, with 16 bases lying between them. The CDR3 length is 16 residues. Germline assignment: CDR1 MDHEN and CDR2 SYDVKM. DNA of the CDR3: TGTGCCAGCAGTTCCCCATCGGGACGGACCCAAGAGACCCAGTACTTC. This sequence encodes CASSSPSGRTQETQYF.

The chain employs TRBV28 and TRBJ2-1; TRBD1 is a possible D gene (5 bases). Trimming left V 4 bases short and J 1 base short, with 11 bases between. This CDR3 region has 15 residues. CDR1 and CDR2 (germline): MDHEN, SYDVKM. For the CDR3, the DNA is TGTGCCAGCAGTTACCGGACAACTTCCTACAATGAGCAGTTCTTC. It translates to CASSYRTTSYNEQFF. Combining the CDR3 with reference TRBV28 and TRBJ2-1 gives the whole variable domain DVKVTQSSRYLVKRTGEKVFLECVQDMDHENMFWYRQDPGLGLRLIYFSYDVKMKEKGDIPEGYSVSREKKERFSLILESASTNQTSMYLCASSYRTTSYNEQFFGPGTRLTVL.

The J gene is TRBJ1-5, the V gene TRBV5-1; 9 bases are a match to TRBD1. Per germline, CDR1 SGHRS and CDR2 YFSETQ. This CDR3 is built from 18 residues. Trimming at V came to 3 bases and at J to 2 bases, leaving 12 bases not matched to a gene. The CDR3 loop reads CASSSTGGEGLRNQPQHF. In nucleotides, the CDR3 is TGCGCCAGCAGCTCCACAGGGGGCGAGGGACTACGCAATCAGCCCCAGCATTTT. Full variable domain (missing parts from reference TRBV5-1 and TRBJ1-5): KAGVTQTPRYLIKTRGQQVTLSCSPISGHRSVSWYQQTPGQGLQFLFEYFSETQRNKGNFPGRFSGRQFSNSRSEMNVSTLELGDSALYLCASSSTGGEGLRNQPQHFGDGTRLSIL.

The gene calls are TRBV19 and TRBJ2-1; D uncertain. This CDR3 contains 15 residues. Germline V gives CDR1 LNHDA, CDR2 SQIVND (reference sequence). Trimming removed 0 bases from V and 6 bases from J, with 12 bases in between. Here the CDR3 reads CASSIDPDAVNEQFF. The CDR3, as DNA: TGTGCCAGTAGTATAGATCCCGACGCCGTCAATGAGCAGTTCTTC.

This chain joins TRBV7-3 and TRBJ2-1; weak D call: TRBD1 (6 bases). The CDR3 totals 15 residues. Germline-derived CDR1 and CDR2 are SGHTA and FQGTGA. V was trimmed by 5 bases and J by 0 bases, leaving 11 bases between them. The CDR3 coding sequence is TGTGCCAGCAGCCCCCGGGACACCTCCTACAATGAGCAGTTCTTC. Encoded protein: CASSPRDTSYNEQFF.

V is TRBV18 and J is TRBJ1-1, with D perhaps TRBD1 (6 bases). Germline V gives CDR1 KGHSH, CDR2 LQKENI. CDR3 size: 15 residues. Trimming shortened V by 1 base and J by 3 bases, and 12 bases separated the two germline ends. The CDR3, as DNA: TGTGCCAGCTCACCACGGCAGAGGGGGGACACTGAAGCTTTCTTT. It is translated as CASSPRQRGDTEAFF.

J is TRBJ1-2 and V is TRBV4-1; D perhaps matches TRBD1 (5 bases). The CDR3 covers 15 residues. Trimming left V 0 bases short and J 8 bases short, with 16 bases between. Germline CDR1 MGHRA, CDR2 YSYEKL. CDR3 region: CASSQETGVPDGYTF. CDR3 DNA: TGCGCCAGCAGCCAAGAAACGGGGGTTCCTGACGGCTACACCTTC.

The rearrangement joins TRBV4-2 to TRBJ2-5; 8 positions match TRBD2. The CDR3 extends over 14 amino acids. The J segment lost 5 bases and the V segment lost 4 bases, leaving 6 bases of the junction unmatched. CDR1 is LGHNA and CDR2 is YNFKEQ in the germline V gene. Written as DNA, the CDR3 is TGTGCCAGCAGCCCTACGGGAGGGCAGGAGACCCAGTACTTC. Translating it yields CASSPTGGQETQYF.

The chain carries TRBV28 and TRBJ1-4, with D possibly being TRBD1 (6 bases). Germline loops: CDR1 MDHEN, CDR2 SYDVKM. Between the trimmed V and J ends, which lost 3 bases and 8 bases, there was a span of 16 bases. The CDR3 runs 15 residues. CDR3 sequence reads: CASSLATGLQEKLFF. CDR3 bases: TGTGCCAGCAGTTTGGCAACAGGGCTTCAGGAAAAACTGTTTTTT.

The chain couples TRBV4-1 to TRBJ2-1; TRBD1 matches at 12 bases. The CDR3 spans 15 residues. Looked up from germline, CDR1 is MGHRA and CDR2 is YSYEKL. V trimming: 1 base; J trimming: 8 bases; junction bases outside the gene matches: 3. CDR3 region: CASSQAGTGGYEQFF. The CDR3 DNA sequence: TGCGCCAGCAGCCAAGCGGGGACAGGGGGCTATGAGCAGTTCTTC.